This TCR beta chain was recovered during a study of T cell repertoires in cytomegalovirus infection. Study-level background: Newly reported HLA-C-restricted and thoroughly characterized HLA-B-restricted CMV epitopes were employed. Public TCR beta signatures provided an indication of both CMV infection and a matching HLA type.

The CDR3 is 12 residues long. CDR1 is MDHEN, CDR2 SYDVKM, per germline. The V and J ends lost 4 bases and 7 bases respectively, with 8 bases between them. TCRdb ran MiXCR on the reads and lists one entry per CDR3 protein. The repertoire has some 62,000 distinct CDR3 sequences, roughly 21% of them found once; the top ten carry around 72%. This clonotype was seen a few times. Its antigen remains unidentified. This TCR came from a human donor in good health (CMV status not recorded). Some clones in this sample may be carry-over from other donors' samples. J is TRBJ2-1 and V is TRBV28; perhaps TRBD2 as D (5 bases). The sequencing here drew on CD8+ T cells from cultured PBMCs, taken from culture after CMV antigen stimulation. The CDR3 loop is CASSYGENEQFF. The CDR3 region has the DNA TGTGCCAGCAGTTACGGGGAGAATGAGCAGTTCTTC.